This section outlines one TCR beta chain sequence together with its context. As yet, its antigen is unknown. This sample stems from a study of cytomegalovirus exposure and HLA in healthy donors. Study outcomes and limitations: For TCR beta chains, V- and J-gene trimming was later linked to a missense DCLRE1C variant. The majority of CMV-associated TCR beta chains were reported as apparently HLA-restricted in a later analysis.

A multiplex PCR was run with 60 Vbeta primers and 13 Jbeta primers. Profiling relied on immunoSEQ multiplex PCR, and the TCRdb table lists in-frame clones only, not all of them. Of about 190,000 clones listed, around 87% were seen once; the top ten hold 1.3%. Germline assignment: CDR1 MNHEY and CDR2 SMNVEV (reference sequence). V was trimmed by 5 bases and J by 2 bases, leaving 24 bases between them. The CDR3 covers 18 residues. The source is a man aged 25-45 years in good health and CMV-seronegative. The chain couples TRBV27 to TRBJ1-2; D not resolved. Sequencing was performed on PBMCs. The CDR3 region has the DNA TGTGCCAGCAGTAGAATTGCTGACACACCGAAGACAAACTATGGCTACACCTTC. Translation: CASSRIADTPKTNYGYTF.